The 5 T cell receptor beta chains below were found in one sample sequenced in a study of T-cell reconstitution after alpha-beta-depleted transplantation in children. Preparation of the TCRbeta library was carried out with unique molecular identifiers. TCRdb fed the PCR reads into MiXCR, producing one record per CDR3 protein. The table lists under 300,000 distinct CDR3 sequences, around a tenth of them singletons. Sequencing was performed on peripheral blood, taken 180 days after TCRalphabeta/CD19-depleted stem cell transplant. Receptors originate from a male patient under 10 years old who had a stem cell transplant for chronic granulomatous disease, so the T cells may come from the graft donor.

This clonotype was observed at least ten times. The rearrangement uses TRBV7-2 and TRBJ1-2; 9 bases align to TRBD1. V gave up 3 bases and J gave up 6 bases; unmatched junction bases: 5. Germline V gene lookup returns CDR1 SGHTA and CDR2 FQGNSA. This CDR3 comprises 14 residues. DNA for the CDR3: TGTGCCAGCAGCTTTATGGGACAGGGCCATGGCTACACCTTC. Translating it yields CASSFMGQGHGYTF.

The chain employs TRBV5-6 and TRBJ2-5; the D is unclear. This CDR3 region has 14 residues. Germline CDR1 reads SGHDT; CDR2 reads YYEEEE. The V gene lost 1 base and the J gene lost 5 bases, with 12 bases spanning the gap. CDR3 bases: TGTGCCAGCAGCTTGCGGTGGATCGCGGAGACCCAGTACTTC. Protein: CASSLRWIAETQYF.

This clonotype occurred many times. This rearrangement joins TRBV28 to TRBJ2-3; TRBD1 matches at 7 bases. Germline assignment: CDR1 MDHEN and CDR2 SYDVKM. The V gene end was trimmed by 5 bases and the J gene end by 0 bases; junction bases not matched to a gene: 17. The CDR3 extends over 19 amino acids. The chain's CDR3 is CASSQMAPLAGGSTDTQYF. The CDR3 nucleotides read TGTGCCAGCAGTCAGATGGCCCCTCTAGCAGGGGGTAGCACAGATACGCAGTATTTT. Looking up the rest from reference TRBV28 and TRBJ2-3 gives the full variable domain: DVKVTQSSRYLVKRTGEKVFLECVQDMDHENMFWYRQDPGLGLRLIYFSYDVKMKEKGDIPEGYSVSREKKERFSLILESASTNQTSMYLCASSQMAPLAGGSTDTQYFGPGTRLTVL.

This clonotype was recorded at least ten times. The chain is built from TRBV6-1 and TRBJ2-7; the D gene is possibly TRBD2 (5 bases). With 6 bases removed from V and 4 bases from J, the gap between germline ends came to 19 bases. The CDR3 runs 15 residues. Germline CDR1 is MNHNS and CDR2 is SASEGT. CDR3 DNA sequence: TGTGCCAGCAGAGGACTGACCATCGCGGCATACGAGCAGTACTTC. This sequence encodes CASRGLTIAAYEQYF.

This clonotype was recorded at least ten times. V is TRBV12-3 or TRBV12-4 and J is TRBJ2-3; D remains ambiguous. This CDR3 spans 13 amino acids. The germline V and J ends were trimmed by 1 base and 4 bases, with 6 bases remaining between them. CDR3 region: CASSLGIADTQYF. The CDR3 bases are TGTGCCAGCAGTTTAGGGATCGCAGATACGCAGTATTTT.